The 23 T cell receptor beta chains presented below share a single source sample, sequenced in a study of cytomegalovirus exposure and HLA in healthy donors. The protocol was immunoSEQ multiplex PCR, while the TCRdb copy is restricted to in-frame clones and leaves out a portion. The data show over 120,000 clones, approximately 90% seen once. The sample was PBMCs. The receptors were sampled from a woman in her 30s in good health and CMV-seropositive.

The chain's CDR3 is CASSPSSGTYEQYF. The CDR3 coding sequence is TGTGCCAGCTCCCCCTCTAGCGGGACCTACGAGCAGTACTTC. V and J are TRBV18 and TRBJ2-7, with TRBD2 matching over 9 bases. The V segment lost 6 bases and the J segment 2 bases; nucleotides outside the gene matches: 5. CDR3 size: 14 residues. Germline V CDR1 and CDR2: KGHSH, LQKENI. The entire variable domain, with the rest obtained from reference TRBV18 and TRBJ2-7, is as follows: NAGVMQNPRHLVRRRGQEARLRCSPMKGHSHVYWYRQLPEEGLKFMVYLQKENIIDESGMPKERFSAEFPKEGPSILRIQQVVRGDSAAYFCASSPSSGTYEQYFGPGTRLTVT.

This CDR3 reads CASSLGLSRGYEQYF. The CDR3 bases are TGCGCCAGCAGCCTCGGTCTTTCGCGGGGCTACGAGCAGTACTTC. The gene calls are TRBV5-1 and TRBJ2-7, with D possibly matching TRBD2 (6 bases). Germline V gives CDR1 SGHRS, CDR2 YFSETQ. Trimming pared 4 bases from V and 3 bases from J, leaving 17 bases between. CDR3 length equals 15 residues.

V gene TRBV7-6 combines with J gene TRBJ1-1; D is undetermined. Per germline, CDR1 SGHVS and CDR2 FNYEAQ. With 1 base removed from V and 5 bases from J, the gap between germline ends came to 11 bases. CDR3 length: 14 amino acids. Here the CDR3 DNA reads TGTGCCAGCAGCTTAGGGGAGCTTTTTACTGAAGCTTTCTTT. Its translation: CASSLGELFTEAFF.

The CDR3 is CASSFSPGQGVYEQYF. CDR3 sequence (DNA): TGTGCCAGCAGCTTTAGTCCGGGACAGGGTGTCTACGAGCAGTACTTC. This chain connects TRBV7-8 to TRBJ2-7; 9 bases map to TRBD1. The V gene end was trimmed by 3 bases and the J gene end by 3 bases; junction bases not matched to a gene: 9. CDR1 is SGHVS, CDR2 FQNEAQ, per germline. The CDR3 covers 16 residues.

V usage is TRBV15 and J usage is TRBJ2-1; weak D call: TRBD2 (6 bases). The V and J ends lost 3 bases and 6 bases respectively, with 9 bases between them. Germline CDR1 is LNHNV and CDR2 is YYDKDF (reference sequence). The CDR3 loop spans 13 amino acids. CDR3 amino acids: CATSSGGINEQFF. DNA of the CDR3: TGTGCCACCAGCAGTGGGGGGATCAATGAGCAGTTCTTC.

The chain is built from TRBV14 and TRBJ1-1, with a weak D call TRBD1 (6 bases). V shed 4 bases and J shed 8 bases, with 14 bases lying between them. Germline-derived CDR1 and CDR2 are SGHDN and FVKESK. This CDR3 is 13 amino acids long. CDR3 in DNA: TGTGCCAGCAGCCCGGGGGGGGCGCGAGAAGCTTTCTTT. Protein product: CASSPGGAREAFF.

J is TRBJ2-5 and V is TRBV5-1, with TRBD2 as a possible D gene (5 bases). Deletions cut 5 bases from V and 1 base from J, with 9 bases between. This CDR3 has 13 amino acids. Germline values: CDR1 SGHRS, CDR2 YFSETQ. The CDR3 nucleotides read TGCGCCAGCAGTCGGGGAGTCCAAGAGACCCAGTACTTC. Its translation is CASSRGVQETQYF.

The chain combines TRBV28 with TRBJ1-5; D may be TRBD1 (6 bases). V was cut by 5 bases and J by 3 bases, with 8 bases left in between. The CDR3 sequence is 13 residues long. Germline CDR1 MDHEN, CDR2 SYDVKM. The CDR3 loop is CASSPGVNQPQHF. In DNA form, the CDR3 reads TGTGCCAGCAGTCCAGGGGTCAATCAGCCCCAGCATTTT.

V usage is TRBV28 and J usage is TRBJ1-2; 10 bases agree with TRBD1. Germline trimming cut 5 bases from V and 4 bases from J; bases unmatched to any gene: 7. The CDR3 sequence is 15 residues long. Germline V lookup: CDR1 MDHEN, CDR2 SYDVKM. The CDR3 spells CASSPPGQGLYGYTF. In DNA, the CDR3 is TGTGCCAGCAGTCCCCCGGGACAGGGGCTCTATGGCTACACCTTC.

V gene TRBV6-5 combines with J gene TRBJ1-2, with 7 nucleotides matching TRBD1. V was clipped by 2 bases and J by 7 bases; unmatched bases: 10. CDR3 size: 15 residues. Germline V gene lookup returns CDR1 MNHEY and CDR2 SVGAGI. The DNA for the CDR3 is TGTGCCAGCAGTTACGACCCGACAGGGTTGGCTGGCTACACCTTC. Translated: CASSYDPTGLAGYTF.

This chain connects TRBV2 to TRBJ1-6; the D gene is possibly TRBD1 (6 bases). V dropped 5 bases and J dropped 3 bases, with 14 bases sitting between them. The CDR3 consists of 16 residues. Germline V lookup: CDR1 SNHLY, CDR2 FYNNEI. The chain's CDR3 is CASSPRQARYNSPLHF. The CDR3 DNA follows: TGTGCCAGCAGTCCAAGACAGGCCCGCTATAATTCACCCCTCCACTTT. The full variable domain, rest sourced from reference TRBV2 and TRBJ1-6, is EPEVTQTPSHQVTQMGQEVILRCVPISNHLYFYWYRQILGQKVEFLVSFYNNEISEKSEIFDDQFSVERPDGSNFTLKIRSTKLEDSAMYFCASSPRQARYNSPLHFGNGTRLTVT.

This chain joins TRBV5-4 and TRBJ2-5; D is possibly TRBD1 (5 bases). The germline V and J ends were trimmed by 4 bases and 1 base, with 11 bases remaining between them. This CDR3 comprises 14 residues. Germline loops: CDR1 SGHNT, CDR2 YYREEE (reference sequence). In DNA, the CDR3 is TGTGCCAGCAGCCCTCGACAGAGCCAAGAGACCCAGTACTTC. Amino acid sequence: CASSPRQSQETQYF.

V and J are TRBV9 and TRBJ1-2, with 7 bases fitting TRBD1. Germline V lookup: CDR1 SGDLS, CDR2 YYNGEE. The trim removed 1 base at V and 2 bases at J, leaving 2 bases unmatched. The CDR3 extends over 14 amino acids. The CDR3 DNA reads TGTGCCAGCAGCGTATCGACAGGGAACTATGGCTACACCTTC. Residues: CASSVSTGNYGYTF.

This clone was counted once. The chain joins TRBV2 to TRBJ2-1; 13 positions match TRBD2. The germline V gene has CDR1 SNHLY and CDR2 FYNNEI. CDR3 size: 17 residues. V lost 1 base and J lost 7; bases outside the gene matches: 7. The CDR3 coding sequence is TGTGCCAGCAGTGAAGGCGTGACTAGCGGGGGGAAGAATGAGCAGTTCTTC. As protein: CASSEGVTSGGKNEQFF.

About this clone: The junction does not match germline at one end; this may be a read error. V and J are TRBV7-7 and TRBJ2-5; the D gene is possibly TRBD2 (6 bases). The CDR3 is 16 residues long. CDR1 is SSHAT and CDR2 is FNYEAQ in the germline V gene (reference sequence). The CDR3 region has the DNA TGTGCTAGCAGCTCGCAACCGGGCGGGGTGCGGGAGACCCAGTACTTC. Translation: CASSSQPGGVRETQYF.

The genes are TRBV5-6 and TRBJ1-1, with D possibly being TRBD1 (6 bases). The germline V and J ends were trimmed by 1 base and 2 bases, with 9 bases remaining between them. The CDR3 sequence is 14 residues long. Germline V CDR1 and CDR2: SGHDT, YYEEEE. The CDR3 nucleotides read TGTGCCAGCAGCTTGACAGGGAGCAACACTGAAGCTTTCTTT. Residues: CASSLTGSNTEAFF.

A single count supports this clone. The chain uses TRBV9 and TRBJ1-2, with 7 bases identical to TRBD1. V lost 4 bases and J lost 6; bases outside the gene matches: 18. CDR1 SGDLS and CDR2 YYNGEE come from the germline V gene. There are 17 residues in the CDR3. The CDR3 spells CASSSNRDRVGRDGYTF. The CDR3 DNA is TGTGCCAGCAGCTCGAACCGGGACAGAGTAGGGCGGGATGGCTACACCTTC.

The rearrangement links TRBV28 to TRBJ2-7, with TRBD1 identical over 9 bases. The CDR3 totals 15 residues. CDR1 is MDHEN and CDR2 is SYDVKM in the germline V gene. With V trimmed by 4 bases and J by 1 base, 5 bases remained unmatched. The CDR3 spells CASSSPGQGSYEQYF. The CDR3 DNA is TGTGCCAGCAGTTCTCCGGGACAGGGTTCCTACGAGCAGTACTTC.

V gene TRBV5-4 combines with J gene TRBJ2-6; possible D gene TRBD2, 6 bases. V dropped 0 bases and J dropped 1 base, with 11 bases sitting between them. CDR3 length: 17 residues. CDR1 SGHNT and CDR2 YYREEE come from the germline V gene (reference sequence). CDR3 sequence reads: CASSLEIGGSGANVLTF. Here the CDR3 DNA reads TGTGCCAGCAGCTTGGAAATCGGAGGGTCTGGGGCCAACGTCCTGACTTTC.

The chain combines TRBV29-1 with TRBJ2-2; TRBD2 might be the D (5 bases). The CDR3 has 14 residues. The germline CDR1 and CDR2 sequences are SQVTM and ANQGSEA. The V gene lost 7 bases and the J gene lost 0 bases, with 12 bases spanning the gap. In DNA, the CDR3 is TGCAGCGGTAGCGTCAGAACGAACACCGGGGAGCTGTTTTTT. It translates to CSGSVRTNTGELFF.

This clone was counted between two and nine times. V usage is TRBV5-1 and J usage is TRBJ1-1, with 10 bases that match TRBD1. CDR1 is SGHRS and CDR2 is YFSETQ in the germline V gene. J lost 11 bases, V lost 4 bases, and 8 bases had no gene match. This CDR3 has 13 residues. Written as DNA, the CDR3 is TGCGCCAGCAGCGGAGGACAGGGGGAAAGGGCTTTCTTT. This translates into CASSGGQGERAFF. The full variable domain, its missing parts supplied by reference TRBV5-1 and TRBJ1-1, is KAGVTQTPRYLIKTRGQQVTLSCSPISGHRSVSWYQQTPGQGLQFLFEYFSETQRNKGNFPGRFSGRQFSNSRSEMNVSTLELGDSALYLCASSGGQGERAFFGQGTRLTVV.

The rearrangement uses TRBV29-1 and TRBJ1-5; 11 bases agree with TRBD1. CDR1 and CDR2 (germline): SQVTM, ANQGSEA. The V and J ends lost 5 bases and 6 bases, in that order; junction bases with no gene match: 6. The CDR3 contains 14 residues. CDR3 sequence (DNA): TGCAGCGTTACGGAGGGGACAGGGGGTCAGCCCCAGCATTTT. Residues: CSVTEGTGGQPQHF.

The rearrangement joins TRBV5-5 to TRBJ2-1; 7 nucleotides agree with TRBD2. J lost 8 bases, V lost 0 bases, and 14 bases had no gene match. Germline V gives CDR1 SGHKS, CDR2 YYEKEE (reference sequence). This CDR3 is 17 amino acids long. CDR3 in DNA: TGTGCCAGCAGCTTGGGGCTACTAGCGACATTCAACCATGAGCAGTTCTTC. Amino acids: CASSLGLLATFNHEQFF.